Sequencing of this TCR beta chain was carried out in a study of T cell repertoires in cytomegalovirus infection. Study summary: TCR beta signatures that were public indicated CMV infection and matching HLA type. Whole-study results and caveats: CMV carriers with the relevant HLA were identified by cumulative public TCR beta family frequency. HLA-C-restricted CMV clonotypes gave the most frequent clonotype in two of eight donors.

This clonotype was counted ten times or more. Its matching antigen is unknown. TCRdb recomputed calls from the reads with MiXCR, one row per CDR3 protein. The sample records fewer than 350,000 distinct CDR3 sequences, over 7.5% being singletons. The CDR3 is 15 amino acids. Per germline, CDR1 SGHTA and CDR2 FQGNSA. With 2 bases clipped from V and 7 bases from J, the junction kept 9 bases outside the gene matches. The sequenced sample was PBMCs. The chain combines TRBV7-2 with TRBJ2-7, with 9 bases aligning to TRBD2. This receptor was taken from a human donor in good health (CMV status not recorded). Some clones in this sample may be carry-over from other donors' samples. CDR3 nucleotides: TGTGCCAGCAGCTTATATAGTAGCGGGGGAGGGGAGCAGTACTTC. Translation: CASSLYSSGGGEQYF.